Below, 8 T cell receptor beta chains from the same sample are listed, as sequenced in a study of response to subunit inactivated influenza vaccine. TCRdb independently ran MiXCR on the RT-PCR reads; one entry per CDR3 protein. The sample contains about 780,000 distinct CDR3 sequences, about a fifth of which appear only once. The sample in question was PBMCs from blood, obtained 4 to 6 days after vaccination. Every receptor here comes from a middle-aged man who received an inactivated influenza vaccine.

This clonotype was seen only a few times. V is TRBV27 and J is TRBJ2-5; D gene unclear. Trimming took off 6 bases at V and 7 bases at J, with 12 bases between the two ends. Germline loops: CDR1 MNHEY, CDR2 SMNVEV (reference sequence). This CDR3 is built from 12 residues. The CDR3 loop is CASSTPWGTQYF. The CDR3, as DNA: TGTGCCAGCAGCACCCCATGGGGGACCCAGTACTTC.

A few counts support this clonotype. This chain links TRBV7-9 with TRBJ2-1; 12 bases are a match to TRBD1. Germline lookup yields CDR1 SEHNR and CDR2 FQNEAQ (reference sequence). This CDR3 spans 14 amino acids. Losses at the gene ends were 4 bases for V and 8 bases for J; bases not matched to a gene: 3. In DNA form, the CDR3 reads TGTGCCAGCAGCTCGGGACAGGGGGCAGATGAGCAGTTCTTC. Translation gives CASSSGQGADEQFF.

CDR3 amino acids: CAISPGQGVEQYF. Written as DNA, the CDR3 is TGTGCCATCAGCCCGGGACAGGGTGTGGAGCAGTACTTC. The chain is built from TRBV10-3 and TRBJ2-7; 9 bases map to TRBD1. Germline V gene lookup returns CDR1 ENHRY and CDR2 SYGVKD. There are 13 residues in the CDR3. V dropped 6 bases and J dropped 7; count of bases not matched to a gene: 7.

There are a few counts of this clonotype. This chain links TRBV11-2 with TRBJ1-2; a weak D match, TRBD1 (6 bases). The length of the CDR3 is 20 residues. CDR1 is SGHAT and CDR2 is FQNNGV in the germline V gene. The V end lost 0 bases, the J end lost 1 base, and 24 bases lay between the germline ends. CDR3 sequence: CASSLEGAGQNAISNYGYTF. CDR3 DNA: TGTGCCAGCAGCTTAGAAGGGGCTGGACAGAACGCTATCAGTAACTATGGCTACACCTTC.

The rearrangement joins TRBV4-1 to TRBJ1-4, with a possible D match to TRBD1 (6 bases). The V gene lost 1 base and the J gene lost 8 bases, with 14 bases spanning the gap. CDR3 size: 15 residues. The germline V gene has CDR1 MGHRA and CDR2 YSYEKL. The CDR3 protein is CASSQGRGAGEKLFF. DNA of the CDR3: TGCGCCAGCAGCCAAGGCAGGGGCGCGGGAGAAAAACTGTTTTTT.

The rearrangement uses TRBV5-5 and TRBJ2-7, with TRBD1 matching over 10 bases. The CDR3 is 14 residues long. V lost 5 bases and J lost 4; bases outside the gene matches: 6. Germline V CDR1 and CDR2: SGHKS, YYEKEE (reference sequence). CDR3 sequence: CASRKAGQGYEQYF. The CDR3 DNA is TGTGCCAGCAGGAAGGCGGGACAGGGGTACGAGCAGTACTTC.

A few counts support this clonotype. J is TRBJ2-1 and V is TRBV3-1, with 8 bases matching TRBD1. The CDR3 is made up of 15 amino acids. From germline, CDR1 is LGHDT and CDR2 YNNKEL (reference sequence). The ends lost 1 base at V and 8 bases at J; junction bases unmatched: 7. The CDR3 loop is CASSQVPGGFYEQFF. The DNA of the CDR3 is TGTGCCAGCAGCCAAGTCCCAGGGGGCTTTTATGAGCAGTTCTTC.

The CDR3, as DNA: TGTGCCATCAGTGAGAGGACAGCGGAAAGCTATAACTATGGCTACACCTTC. Translation gives CAISERTAESYNYGYTF. The chain joins TRBV10-3 to TRBJ1-2, with D possibly TRBD1 on 6 matching bases. Between the trimmed V and J ends, which lost 2 bases and 1 base, there was a span of 17 bases. Germline V lookup: CDR1 ENHRY, CDR2 SYGVKD. This CDR3 is built from 17 residues.